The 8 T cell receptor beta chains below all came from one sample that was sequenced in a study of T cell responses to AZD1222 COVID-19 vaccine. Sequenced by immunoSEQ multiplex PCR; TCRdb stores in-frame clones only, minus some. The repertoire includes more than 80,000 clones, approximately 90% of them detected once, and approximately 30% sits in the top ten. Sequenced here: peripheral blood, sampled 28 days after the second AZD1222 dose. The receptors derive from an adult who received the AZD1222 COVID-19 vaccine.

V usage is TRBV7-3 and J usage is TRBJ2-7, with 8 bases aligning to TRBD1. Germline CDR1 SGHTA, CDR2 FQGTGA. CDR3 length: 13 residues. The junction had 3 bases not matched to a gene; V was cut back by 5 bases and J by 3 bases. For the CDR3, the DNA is TGTGCCAGCAGCCACGGACAGGGCTACGAGCAGTACTTC. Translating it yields CASSHGQGYEQYF.

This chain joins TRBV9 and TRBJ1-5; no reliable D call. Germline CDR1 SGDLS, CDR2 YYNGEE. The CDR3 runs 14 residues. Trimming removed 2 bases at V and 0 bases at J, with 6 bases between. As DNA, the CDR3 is TGTGCCAGCAGCGTGGGGTATAGCAATCAGCCCCAGCATTTT. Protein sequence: CASSVGYSNQPQHF.

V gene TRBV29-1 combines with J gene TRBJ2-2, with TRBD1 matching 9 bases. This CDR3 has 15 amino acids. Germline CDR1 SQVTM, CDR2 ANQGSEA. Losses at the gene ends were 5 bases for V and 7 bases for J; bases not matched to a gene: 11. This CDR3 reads CSVLLGTGIIGELFF. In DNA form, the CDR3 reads TGCAGCGTTCTATTGGGGACAGGGATCATCGGGGAGCTGTTTTTT.

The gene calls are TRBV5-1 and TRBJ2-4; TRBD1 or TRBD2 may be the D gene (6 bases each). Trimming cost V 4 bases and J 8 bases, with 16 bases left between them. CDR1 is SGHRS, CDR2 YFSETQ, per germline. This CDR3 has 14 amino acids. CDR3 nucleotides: TGCGCCAGCAGCCTGGAGGGACACCGGGACATTCAGTACTTC. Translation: CASSLEGHRDIQYF.

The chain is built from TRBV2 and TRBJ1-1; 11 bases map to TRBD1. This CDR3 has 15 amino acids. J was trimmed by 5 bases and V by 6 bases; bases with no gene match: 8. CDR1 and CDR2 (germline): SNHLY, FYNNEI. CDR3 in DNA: TGTGCCAGCAGAAAAGGACAGGGGGCGCGTACTGAAGCTTTCTTT. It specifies CASRKGQGARTEAFF.

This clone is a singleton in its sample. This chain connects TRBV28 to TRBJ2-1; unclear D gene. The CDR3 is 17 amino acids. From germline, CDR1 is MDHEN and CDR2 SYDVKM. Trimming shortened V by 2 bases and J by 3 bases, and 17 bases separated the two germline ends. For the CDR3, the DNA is TGTGCCAGCAGTTTAGGGCATGGGCAGACCATCTACAATGAGCAGTTCTTC. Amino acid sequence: CASSLGHGQTIYNEQFF.

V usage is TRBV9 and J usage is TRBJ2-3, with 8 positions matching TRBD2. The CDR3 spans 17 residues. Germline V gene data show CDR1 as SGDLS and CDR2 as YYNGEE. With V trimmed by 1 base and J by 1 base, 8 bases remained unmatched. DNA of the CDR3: TGTGCCAGCAGCGTAAGGGCGGGAGGTCTAGGCACAGATACGCAGTATTTT. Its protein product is CASSVRAGGLGTDTQYF.

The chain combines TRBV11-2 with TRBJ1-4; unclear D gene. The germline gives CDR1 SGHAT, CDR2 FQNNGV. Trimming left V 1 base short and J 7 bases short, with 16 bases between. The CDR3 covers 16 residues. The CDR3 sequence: CASSLGVGVWGEKLFF. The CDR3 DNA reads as TGTGCCAGCAGCTTAGGGGTGGGTGTGTGGGGTGAAAAACTGTTTTTT.